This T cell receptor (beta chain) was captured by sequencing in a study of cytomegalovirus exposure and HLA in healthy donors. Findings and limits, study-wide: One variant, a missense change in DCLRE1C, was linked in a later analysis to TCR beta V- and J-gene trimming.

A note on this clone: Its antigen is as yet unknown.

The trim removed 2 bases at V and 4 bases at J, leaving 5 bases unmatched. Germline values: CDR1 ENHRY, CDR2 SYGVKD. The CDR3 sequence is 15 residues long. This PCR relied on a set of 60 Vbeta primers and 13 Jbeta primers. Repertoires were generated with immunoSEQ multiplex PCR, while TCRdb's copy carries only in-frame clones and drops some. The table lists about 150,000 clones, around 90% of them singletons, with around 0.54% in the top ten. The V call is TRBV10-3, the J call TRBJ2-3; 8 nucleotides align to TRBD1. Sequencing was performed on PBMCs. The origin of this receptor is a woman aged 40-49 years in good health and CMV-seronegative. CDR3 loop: CAISEPGGNADTQYF. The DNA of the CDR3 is TGTGCCATCAGTGAGCCAGGGGGCAACGCAGATACGCAGTATTTT.